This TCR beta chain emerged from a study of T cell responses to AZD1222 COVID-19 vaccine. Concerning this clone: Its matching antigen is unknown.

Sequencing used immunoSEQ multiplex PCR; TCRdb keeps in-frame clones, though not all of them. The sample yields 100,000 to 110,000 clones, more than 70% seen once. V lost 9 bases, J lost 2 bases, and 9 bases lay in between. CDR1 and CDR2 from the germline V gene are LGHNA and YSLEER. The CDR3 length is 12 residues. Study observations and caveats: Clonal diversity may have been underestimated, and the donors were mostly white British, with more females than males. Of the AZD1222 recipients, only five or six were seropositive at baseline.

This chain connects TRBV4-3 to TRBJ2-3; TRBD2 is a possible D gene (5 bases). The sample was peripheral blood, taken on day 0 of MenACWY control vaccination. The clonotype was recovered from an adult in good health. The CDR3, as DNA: TGCGCCAGTCGGGGTCTCACAGATACGCAGTATTTT. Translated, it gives CASRGLTDTQYF.